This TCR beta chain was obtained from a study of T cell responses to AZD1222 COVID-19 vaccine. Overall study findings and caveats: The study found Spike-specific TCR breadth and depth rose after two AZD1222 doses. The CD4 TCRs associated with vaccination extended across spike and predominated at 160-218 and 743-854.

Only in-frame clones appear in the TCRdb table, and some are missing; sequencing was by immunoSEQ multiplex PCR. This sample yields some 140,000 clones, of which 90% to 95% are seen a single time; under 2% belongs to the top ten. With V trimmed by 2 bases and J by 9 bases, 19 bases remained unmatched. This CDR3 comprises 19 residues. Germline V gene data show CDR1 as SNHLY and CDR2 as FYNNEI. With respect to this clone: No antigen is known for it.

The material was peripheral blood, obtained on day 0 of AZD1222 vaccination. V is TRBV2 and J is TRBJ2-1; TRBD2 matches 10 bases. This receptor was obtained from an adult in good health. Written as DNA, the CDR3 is TGTGCCAGCAGTGAATTAAGGTCACGAATAGCGGGGGGCCTCGGTGAGCAGTTCTTC. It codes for CASSELRSRIAGGLGEQFF.